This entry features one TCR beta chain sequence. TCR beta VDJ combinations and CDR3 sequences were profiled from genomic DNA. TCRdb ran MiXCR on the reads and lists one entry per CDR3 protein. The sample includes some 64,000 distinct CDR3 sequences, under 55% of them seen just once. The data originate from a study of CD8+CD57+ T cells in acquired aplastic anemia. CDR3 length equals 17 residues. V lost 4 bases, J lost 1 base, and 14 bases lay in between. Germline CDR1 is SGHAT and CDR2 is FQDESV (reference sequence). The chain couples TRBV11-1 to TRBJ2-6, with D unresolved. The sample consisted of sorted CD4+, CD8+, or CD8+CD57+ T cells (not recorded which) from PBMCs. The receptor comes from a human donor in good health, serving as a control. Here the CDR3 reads CASSSPQGVSGANVLTF. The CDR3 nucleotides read TGTGCCAGCAGCTCACCACAAGGCGTTTCTGGGGCCAACGTCCTGACTTTC.